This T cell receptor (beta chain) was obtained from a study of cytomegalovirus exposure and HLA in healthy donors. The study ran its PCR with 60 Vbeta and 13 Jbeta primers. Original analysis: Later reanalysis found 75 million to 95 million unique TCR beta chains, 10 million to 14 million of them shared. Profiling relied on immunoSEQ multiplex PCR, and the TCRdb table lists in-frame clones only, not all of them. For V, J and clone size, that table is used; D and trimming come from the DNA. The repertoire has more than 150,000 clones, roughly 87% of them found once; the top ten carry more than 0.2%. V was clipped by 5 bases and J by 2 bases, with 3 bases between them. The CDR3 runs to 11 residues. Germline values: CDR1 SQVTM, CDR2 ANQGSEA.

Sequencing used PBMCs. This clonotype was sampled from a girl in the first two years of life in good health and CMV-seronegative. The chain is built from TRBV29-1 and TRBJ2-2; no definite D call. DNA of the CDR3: TGCAGCGTTCAAAACACCGGGGAGCTGTTTTTT. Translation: CSVQNTGELFF.